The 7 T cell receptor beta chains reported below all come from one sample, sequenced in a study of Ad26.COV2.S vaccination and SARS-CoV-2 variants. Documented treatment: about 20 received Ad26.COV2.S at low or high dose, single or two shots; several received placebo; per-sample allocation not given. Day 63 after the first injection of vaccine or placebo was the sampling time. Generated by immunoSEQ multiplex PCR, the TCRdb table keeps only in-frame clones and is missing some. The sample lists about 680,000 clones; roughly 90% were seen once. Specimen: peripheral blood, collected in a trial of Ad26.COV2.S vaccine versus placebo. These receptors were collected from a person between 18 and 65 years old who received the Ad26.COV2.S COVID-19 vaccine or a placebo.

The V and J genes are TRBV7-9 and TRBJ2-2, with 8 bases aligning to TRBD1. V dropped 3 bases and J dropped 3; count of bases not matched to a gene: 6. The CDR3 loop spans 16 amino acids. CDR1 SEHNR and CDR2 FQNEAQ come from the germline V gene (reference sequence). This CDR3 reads CASSFRQGTDTGELFF. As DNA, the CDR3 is TGTGCCAGCAGCTTCCGACAGGGGACGGACACCGGGGAGCTGTTTTTT.

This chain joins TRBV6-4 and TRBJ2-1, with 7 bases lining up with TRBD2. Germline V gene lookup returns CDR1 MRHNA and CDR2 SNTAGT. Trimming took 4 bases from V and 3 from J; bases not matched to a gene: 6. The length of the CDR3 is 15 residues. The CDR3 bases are TGTGCCAGCAGTGTTAGTCGGACTAGCTACAATGAGCAGTTCTTC. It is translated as CASSVSRTSYNEQFF.

The CDR3 DNA sequence: TGTGCCAGCAGCTCCCGGAGGGGTTTTAGTCAGCCCCAGCATTTT. Protein: CASSSRRGFSQPQHF. The rearrangement joins TRBV4-2 to TRBJ1-5; D perhaps matches TRBD1 (5 bases). The CDR3 runs to 15 residues. V lost 5 bases and J 6 bases, leaving 17 bases between the germline ends. Germline V CDR1 and CDR2: LGHNA, YNFKEQ.

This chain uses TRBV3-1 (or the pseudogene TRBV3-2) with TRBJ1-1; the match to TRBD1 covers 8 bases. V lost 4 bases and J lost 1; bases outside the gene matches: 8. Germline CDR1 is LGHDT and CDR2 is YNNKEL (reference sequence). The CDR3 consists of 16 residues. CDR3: CASSLSGQGANTEAFF. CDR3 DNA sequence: TGTGCCAGCAGCCTCTCAGGACAGGGTGCGAACACTGAAGCTTTCTTT.

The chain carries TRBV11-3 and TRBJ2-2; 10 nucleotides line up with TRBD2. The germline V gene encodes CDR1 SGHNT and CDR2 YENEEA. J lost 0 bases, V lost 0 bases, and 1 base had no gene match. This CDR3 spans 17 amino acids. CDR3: CASSLDLAGANTGELFF. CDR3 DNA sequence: TGTGCCAGCAGCTTAGACCTAGCGGGGGCGAACACCGGGGAGCTGTTTTTT.

The CDR3 sequence is CASSLEGTGAILPEYF. In DNA form, the CDR3 reads TGTGCCAGCAGCTTAGAGGGGACAGGTGCCATTCTCCCCGAGTACTTC. The V gene is TRBV7-9, the J gene TRBJ2-7; 8 nucleotides match TRBD1. Germline loops: CDR1 SEHNR, CDR2 FQNEAQ (reference sequence). The V and J ends lost 1 base and 11 bases, in that order; junction bases with no gene match: 16. The CDR3 runs to 16 residues.

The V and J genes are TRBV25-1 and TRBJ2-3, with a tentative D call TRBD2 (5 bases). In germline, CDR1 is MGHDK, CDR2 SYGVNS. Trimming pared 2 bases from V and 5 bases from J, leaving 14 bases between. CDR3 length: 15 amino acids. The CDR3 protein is CASSEGGYPGDTQYF. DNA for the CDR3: TGTGCCAGCAGTGAAGGAGGTTACCCGGGAGATACGCAGTATTTT.